The 5 T cell receptor beta chains below come from one sample, sequenced in a study of T cells after yellow fever vaccination. TCRdb re-called the 5' RACE reads with MiXCR, one entry per CDR3 protein. The top ten clones hold about 20% of a sample with 200,000 to 300,000 distinct CDR3 sequences, approximately 3.5% of them seen once. The sequencing here drew on PBMCs, taken 15 days after the yellow fever booster vaccination. These receptor sequences come from a young man who received the YFV17D yellow fever vaccine.

The rearrangement links TRBV7-9 to TRBJ2-5; TRBD1 agrees at 7 bases. Germline values: CDR1 SEHNR, CDR2 FQNEAQ (reference sequence). This CDR3 comprises 14 residues. Unmatched junction bases numbered 9, after V lost 5 bases and J lost 6 bases. CDR3 sequence reads: CASSPMRQGQTQYF. The DNA for the CDR3 is TGTGCCAGCAGCCCAATGCGACAGGGACAGACCCAGTACTTC.

In this sample, this clonotype turned up many times. V is TRBV24-1 and J is TRBJ2-1; 8 nucleotides agree with TRBD2. Germline CDR1 is KGHDR and CDR2 is SFDVKD. V dropped 3 bases and J dropped 1; count of bases not matched to a gene: 4. The CDR3 loop spans 16 amino acids. In DNA, the CDR3 is TGTGCCACCAGTGATCCCCGGGAGGGTTCCTACAATGAGCAGTTCTTC. It translates to CATSDPREGSYNEQFF.

This clonotype was counted many times. V and J are TRBV12-3 or TRBV12-4 and TRBJ2-4, with 11 bases fitting TRBD2. The CDR3 spans 14 residues. Losses at the gene ends were 8 bases for V and 7 bases for J; bases not matched to a gene: 7. The CDR3 DNA follows: TGTGCCAGCTGTCTAGCGGGGGGTACGAACATTCAGTACTTC. Its translation: CASCLAGGTNIQYF.

This clonotype was recorded many times. The chain combines TRBV4-2 with TRBJ1-4; D call uncertain. Per the germline V gene, CDR1 is LGHNA and CDR2 is YNFKEQ. V lost 5 bases to trimming and J lost 11 bases, with 9 bases between them. The CDR3 runs to 11 residues. CDR3 amino acids: CASSYEGKLFF. Written as DNA, the CDR3 is TGTGCCAGCAGCTATGAAGGGAAACTGTTTTTT.

Many counts were recorded for this clonotype. This rearrangement joins TRBV20-1 to TRBJ1-4, with D perhaps TRBD1 (5 bases). The V gene lost 1 base and the J gene lost 7 bases, with 10 bases spanning the gap. CDR1 and CDR2 from the germline V gene are DFQATT and SNEGSKA (reference sequence). The CDR3 covers 13 residues. For the CDR3, the DNA is TGCAGTGCTAGAGCAGGGAGGGTTGAAAAACTGTTTTTT. It is translated as CSARAGRVEKLFF.